This TCR beta chain came from a study of cytomegalovirus exposure and HLA in healthy donors. PCR involved 60 Vbeta and 13 Jbeta primers. The protocol was immunoSEQ multiplex PCR, while the TCRdb copy is restricted to in-frame clones and leaves out a portion. The repertoire holds 150,000 to 250,000 clones, with 82% as singletons. V gave up 5 bases and J gave up 3 bases; unmatched junction bases: 13. The CDR3 length is 17 residues. The germline V gene encodes CDR1 MDHEN and CDR2 SYDVKM. The chain is built from TRBV28 and TRBJ2-3; 8 bases line up with TRBD2. The source material was PBMCs. This TCR was sampled from a woman aged 50 to 60 in good health and CMV-seropositive. Written as DNA, the CDR3 is TGTGCCAGCAGTCCGCTGACTACCAGCGGGGGTACAGATACGCAGTATTTT. It translates to CASSPLTTSGGTDTQYF.